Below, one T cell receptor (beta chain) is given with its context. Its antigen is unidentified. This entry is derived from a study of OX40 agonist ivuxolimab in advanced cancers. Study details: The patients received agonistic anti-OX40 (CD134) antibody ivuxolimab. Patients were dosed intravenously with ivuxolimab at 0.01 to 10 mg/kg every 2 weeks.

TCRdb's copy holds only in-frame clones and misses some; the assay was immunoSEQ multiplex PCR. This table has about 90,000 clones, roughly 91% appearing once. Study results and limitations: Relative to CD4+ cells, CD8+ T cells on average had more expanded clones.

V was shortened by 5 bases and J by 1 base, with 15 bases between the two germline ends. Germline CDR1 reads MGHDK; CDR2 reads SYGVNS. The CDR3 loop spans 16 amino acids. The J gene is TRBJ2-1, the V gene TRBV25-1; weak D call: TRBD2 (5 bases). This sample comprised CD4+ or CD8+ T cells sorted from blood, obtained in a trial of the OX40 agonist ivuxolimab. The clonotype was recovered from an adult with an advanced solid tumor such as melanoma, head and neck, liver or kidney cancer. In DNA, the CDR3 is TGTGCCAGCAGTTCTATTCGGGCGGGTTCCTACAATGAGCAGTTCTTC. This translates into CASSSIRAGSYNEQFF.